This T cell receptor beta chain emerged from a study of T-cell reconstitution after alpha-beta-depleted transplantation in children (dated by TCRdb to about 2016). Regarding the study in general: The study quantitatively tracked T-cell immune reconstitution after TCRalphabeta/CD19-depleted allogeneic hematopoietic cell transplantation in children using TCR repertoire profiling.

Library preparation employed PCR. The instrument was an Illumina HiSeq 2500. TCR libraries were prepared with molecular barcoding, using unique molecular identifiers to normalize TCRbeta repertoire quantification. The public reads were reanalyzed by TCRdb: fastp trimming at Q25, MiXCR alignment, in-frame beta chains only. Each entry merges the rows of one CDR3 protein and shows their most common DNA and genes. Across this sample there are about 500,000 distinct CDR3 sequences, with approximately 29% seen only once. In total, the top ten clones hold approximately 2.3% of the sample. This clonotype was seen more than once but under ten times. Its cognate antigen has yet to be identified. Per-nucleotide qualities are absent, and no much larger clonotype sits a single base away. In the germline V gene, CDR1 corresponds to SGDLS and CDR2 to YYNGEE. The CDR3, cysteine through phenylalanine, is 16 amino acids long. The sequence is cut down to CDR3 DNA, 48 bases in frame from base 1. V and J are truncated by 4 bases and 0 bases respectively, leaving an intervening sequence of 16 bases.

Sample: PBMCs from the stem cell graft donor, taken from the stem cell graft. The chain links TRBV9 with TRBJ1-2; the D gene is perhaps TRBD1, on 5 matching bases. The sequence derives from a human donor who donated a stem cell graft to a child with aplastic anemia. CDR3 protein: CASSPNPGVPNYGYTF. In nucleotide form, the sequence is TGTGCCAGCAGCCCCAACCCGGGGGTTCCTAACTATGGCTACACCTTC.